This record looks at one T cell receptor beta chain sequence and its context. No antigen is known for it. These data are taken from a study of persistence of HIV-infected CD4 T cells. Lysates of CMV-infected fibroblasts at 9 to 10 ug/mL stimulated these cells. Memory cells lacking CD40L and CD69 with high CD45RO were sorted. The CDR3 runs to 12 residues. Between the trimmed V and J ends, which lost 3 bases and 2 bases, there was a span of 3 bases. Germline lookup yields CDR1 SEHNR and CDR2 FQNEAQ (reference sequence). The libraries were made with immunoSEQ version 4 in survey mode. Genomic DNA was diluted to 10 ng/uL, up to 1 ug per sample. TCRdb's table, derived via immunoSEQ multiplex PCR, lists solely in-frame clones and lacks some. The sample shows about 28,000 clones, around 80% of them seen only once. General observations from the study: Degenerate expanded CDR3beta sequences were enriched among CMV- and Gag-responding cells.

This chain links TRBV7-9 with TRBJ2-3; D ambiguous. This sample comprised CD4+ T cells sorted from PBMCs after roughly 18-hour stimulation, obtained from a patient who received antiretroviral therapy. The clonotype originates from an adult man with HIV who was CMV-seropositive. Here the CDR3 DNA reads TGTGCCAGCAGCTTTCACACAGATACGCAGTATTTT. This encodes CASSFHTDTQYF.